These 3 T cell receptor beta chains came from one sample sequenced in a study of cytomegalovirus exposure and HLA in healthy donors. The study ran its PCR with 60 Vbeta and 13 Jbeta primers. Using immunoSEQ multiplex PCR, the repertoire was profiled, and TCRdb retains in-frame clones only, with some absent. Among roughly 120,000 clones listed, 74% were seen once. Input material: PBMCs. All receptors come from a woman between 50 and 59 years old in good health and CMV-seropositive.

V usage is TRBV10-3 and J usage is TRBJ1-3; D is unresolved. V shed 0 bases and J shed 4 bases, with 16 bases lying between them. Germline CDR1 is ENHRY and CDR2 is SYGVKD. CDR3 length equals 17 residues. The CDR3: CAISESPPRRVGNTIYF. CDR3 bases: TGTGCCATCAGTGAGTCTCCCCCCCGGAGAGTGGGAAACACCATATATTTT.

This clone appeared a few times. J is TRBJ1-5 and V is TRBV7-8, with D tentatively TRBD1 (5 bases). Germline V lookup: CDR1 SGHVS, CDR2 FQNEAQ. The CDR3 loop spans 14 amino acids. The ends were cut back, 5 bases at V and 4 bases at J, with 12 bases in the middle. CDR3 sequence reads: CASSPGGKNQPQHF. The CDR3, as DNA: TGTGCCAGCAGCCCGGGGGGAAAGAATCAGCCCCAGCATTTT.

This rearrangement joins TRBV10-3 to TRBJ1-4; D is perhaps TRBD1 (6 bases). The V gene's germline CDR1 is ENHRY and CDR2 SYGVKD. This CDR3 spans 14 amino acids. The V gene lost 8 bases and the J gene lost 7 bases, with 17 bases spanning the gap. CDR3 coding DNA: TGTGCCATCCGGGGGGCGGATGAACCTGAAAAACTGTTTTTT. The encoded protein is CAIRGADEPEKLFF.